Shown below are 20 T cell receptor beta chains from a single sample sequenced in a study of T-cell reconstitution after alpha-beta-depleted transplantation in children. A library of TCRbeta sequences, prepared with unique molecular identifiers, was generated. TCRdb re-called the PCR reads with MiXCR, one entry per CDR3 protein. The data show about 230,000 distinct CDR3 sequences, around 10% seen once. Sample: PBMCs from the stem cell graft donor, taken from the stem cell graft. These receptors were taken from a human donor who donated a stem cell graft to a child with acute lymphoblastic leukemia.

This clonotype was observed a handful of times. V is TRBV7-8 and J is TRBJ2-4; D is perhaps TRBD1 (5 bases). CDR1 and CDR2 from the germline V gene are SGHVS and FQNEAQ. The CDR3 consists of 13 residues. Deletions cut 1 base from V and 9 bases from J, with 10 bases between. CDR3 sequence (DNA): TGTGCCAGCAGCTTAGAGAGGCAGGGCATTCAGTACTTC. Amino acids: CASSLERQGIQYF.

Only a few counts were recorded for this clonotype. The gene calls are TRBV20-1 and TRBJ2-3; perhaps TRBD2 as D (5 bases). The CDR3 has 14 residues. CDR1 is DFQATT, CDR2 SNEGSKA, per germline (reference sequence). V lost 5 bases and J lost 4, with 16 bases in between. The CDR3 reads CSAPNGLAADTQYF. The CDR3 DNA is TGCAGTGCTCCAAATGGCCTAGCTGCAGATACGCAGTATTTT.

This clonotype was seen only a few times. This sequence joins TRBV29-1 and TRBJ1-1; tentative D call: TRBD1 (5 bases). Germline-derived CDR1 and CDR2 are SQVTM and ANQGSEA. Between the trimmed V and J ends, which lost 5 bases and 3 bases, there was a span of 16 bases. This CDR3 comprises 14 residues. The CDR3 nucleotides are TGCAGCGTTAAAGGGGTGATTGGGGACACTGAAGCTTTCTTT. Its protein product is CSVKGVIGDTEAFF.

In this sample, this clonotype turned up many times. V is TRBV5-1 and J is TRBJ2-3; tentatively, D is TRBD1 (6 bases). CDR3 length equals 15 residues. V lost 4 bases and J 4 bases, leaving 16 bases between the germline ends. Germline-derived CDR1 and CDR2 are SGHRS and YFSETQ. The CDR3 DNA sequence: TGCGCCAGCAGCGCGGACAGACATTTGTCAGATACGCAGTATTTT. It yields the protein CASSADRHLSDTQYF.

This clonotype was seen a few times. The gene calls are TRBV10-3 and TRBJ2-7, with a weak D call TRBD1 (5 bases). Germline CDR1 and CDR2: ENHRY and SYGVKD. The CDR3 loop spans 13 amino acids. V lost 5 bases, J lost 2 bases, and 10 bases lay in between. As DNA, the CDR3 is TGTGCCATCAGTCTCCAGGGAACCTACGAGCAGTACTTC. This encodes CAISLQGTYEQYF.

This clonotype was seen more than once but under ten times. The chain has TRBV9 and TRBJ2-1, with no clear D. CDR3 length: 15 amino acids. The ends were cut back, 0 bases at V and 5 bases at J, with 12 bases in the middle. Germline assignment: CDR1 SGDLS and CDR2 YYNGEE. As DNA, the CDR3 is TGTGCCAGCAGCGTAGGGGCTAGTAGCAACAATGAGCAGTTCTTC. This encodes CASSVGASSNNEQFF.

The chain recombines TRBV7-2 with TRBJ2-7; perhaps TRBD2 as D (6 bases). The CDR3 runs 16 residues. Trimming removed 1 base from V and 4 bases from J, with 17 bases in between. CDR1 SGHTA and CDR2 FQGNSA come from the germline V gene. In nucleotides, the CDR3 is TGTGCCAGCAGCTTAGGGGGAGGCACCGGGGGATACGAGCAGTACTTC. It specifies CASSLGGGTGGYEQYF.

The V call is TRBV7-8, the J call TRBJ2-1; 9 bases are shared with TRBD2. V lost 1 base, J lost 12 bases, and 13 bases stayed unmatched. This CDR3 spans 16 amino acids. CDR1 is SGHVS, CDR2 FQNEAQ, per germline. The CDR3 sequence: CASSLVRAGGTSWQFF. CDR3 in DNA: TGTGCCAGCAGCTTAGTTCGGGCGGGGGGGACGAGTTGGCAGTTCTTC.

The sample holds many counts of this clonotype. This chain links TRBV7-9 with TRBJ2-1; D gene ambiguous. V lost 5 bases to trimming and J lost 9 bases, with 17 bases between them. Germline V lookup: CDR1 SEHNR, CDR2 FQNEAQ (reference sequence). The CDR3 is 14 amino acids. CDR3 in DNA: TGTGCCAGCAGCCAGAAAGAAGATGTTGCTGAGCAGTTCTTC. Protein: CASSQKEDVAEQFF.

This clonotype was picked up a small number of times. The J gene is TRBJ1-6, the V gene TRBV12-3 or TRBV12-4, with no clear D. This CDR3 has 16 residues. The V and J ends lost 6 bases and 2 bases respectively, with 14 bases between them. In DNA form, the CDR3 reads TGTGCCAGCAGCAAACCGGGTAGCGCCTATAATTCACCCCTCCACTTT. It yields the protein CASSKPGSAYNSPLHF.

This clonotype was found a few times. This chain uses TRBV29-1 with TRBJ2-7, with D uncertain. Trimming pared 3 bases from V and 4 bases from J, leaving 7 bases between. CDR3 size: 11 residues. Germline V CDR1 and CDR2: SQVTM, ANQGSEA. This CDR3 reads CSVELGYEQYF. The CDR3 nucleotides are TGCAGCGTTGAGCTCGGGTACGAGCAGTACTTC.

This clonotype was detected only a few times. The chain has TRBV27 and TRBJ1-1; D uncertain. Trimming stripped 7 bases from V and 5 bases from J, with 23 bases between. This CDR3 spans 16 amino acids. Per germline, CDR1 MNHEY and CDR2 SMNVEV (reference sequence). CDR3: CASKPPSGRPETEAFF. The CDR3 nucleotides are TGTGCCAGCAAGCCTCCGTCAGGTAGGCCAGAAACTGAAGCTTTCTTT.

The sample holds a few counts of this clonotype. The V and J genes are TRBV5-6 and TRBJ2-1, with no clear D. Germline V gene lookup returns CDR1 SGHDT and CDR2 YYEEEE. With 2 bases removed from V and 5 bases from J, the gap between germline ends came to 14 bases. The CDR3 extends over 15 amino acids. CDR3 bases: TGTGCCAGCAGCTTTGACCTCTCCTATGACAATGAGCAGTTCTTC. This gives the protein CASSFDLSYDNEQFF.

This clonotype has only a few counts. The chain employs TRBV5-1 and TRBJ1-1, with D possibly matching TRBD1 (5 bases). V dropped 7 bases and J dropped 1 base, with 11 bases sitting between them. CDR1 is SGHRS and CDR2 is YFSETQ in the germline V gene. The CDR3 has 13 residues. The CDR3 loop is CASGRTTNTEAFF. The CDR3 region has the DNA TGCGCCAGCGGCAGGACAACGAACACTGAAGCTTTCTTT.

The chain has TRBV10-3 and TRBJ2-2; D might be TRBD1 (6 bases). CDR1 is ENHRY, CDR2 SYGVKD, per germline. This CDR3 is built from 14 residues. The V end was cut by 6 bases, the J end by 4 bases, with 12 bases between. CDR3 sequence (DNA): TGTGCCATCAGGGAGACAGGTACCACCGGGGAGCTGTTTTTT. Encoded protein: CAIRETGTTGELFF.

This clonotype has a count of ten or more. The rearrangement uses TRBV12-3 or TRBV12-4 and TRBJ2-2; D unresolved. The CDR3 runs 14 residues. Trimming stripped 4 bases from V and 4 bases from J, with 10 bases between. CDR3 nucleotides: TGTGCCAGCAGTTCCGCTACTGTCACCGGGGAGCTGTTTTTT. It is translated as CASSSATVTGELFF.

This chain uses TRBV20-1 with TRBJ1-2; TRBD1 matches 8 bases. Trimming cost V 5 bases and J 11 bases; bases outside gene matches: 10. CDR3 length: 12 residues. The germline V gene has CDR1 DFQATT and CDR2 SNEGSKA (reference sequence). The chain's CDR3 is CSALKGQGRYTF. DNA for the CDR3: TGCAGTGCTCTAAAAGGACAGGGAAGGTACACCTTC.

The J gene is TRBJ1-1, the V gene TRBV25-1; 10 positions agree with TRBD1. This CDR3 spans 16 amino acids. With 3 bases clipped from V and 1 base from J, the junction kept 5 bases outside the gene matches. In germline, CDR1 is MGHDK, CDR2 SYGVNS. As DNA, the CDR3 is TGTGCCAGCAGTGAGACAGGGGGCTTGGGGAACACTGAAGCTTTCTTT. Encoded protein: CASSETGGLGNTEAFF.

The V and J genes are TRBV28 and TRBJ2-7; 8 bases line up with TRBD2. Trimming took 4 bases from V and 1 from J; bases not matched to a gene: 6. CDR3 length: 15 amino acids. Germline CDR1 is MDHEN and CDR2 is SYDVKM. CDR3 amino acids: CASSSSGGPSYEQYF. The DNA of the CDR3 is TGTGCCAGCAGTTCAAGCGGGGGCCCATCCTACGAGCAGTACTTC.

This clonotype showed up many times. V is TRBV7-9 and J is TRBJ2-7; D is ambiguous. CDR1 and CDR2 (germline): SEHNR, FQNEAQ (reference sequence). The CDR3 runs to 14 residues. Trimming cost V 7 bases and J 3 bases, with 16 bases left between them. The CDR3 is CASTPFFEDYEQYF. The DNA for the CDR3 is TGTGCCAGCACCCCATTTTTCGAGGACTACGAGCAGTACTTC.